This entry lists 6 T cell receptor beta chains sequenced from one sample in a study of blood T cell repertoires in COVID-19. Method: immunoSEQ multiplex PCR; TCRdb's copy keeps in-frame clones and lacks some. The sample gives about 240,000 clones, 85% of which show up once; around 6.8% is in the top ten. The specimen was peripheral blood. These receptors all come from a woman in her fifties or sixties with active or convalescent COVID-19.

The chain's CDR3 is CASSSSHSGANVLTF. The CDR3 DNA reads as TGTGCCAGCAGTTCGAGCCACTCTGGGGCCAACGTCCTGACTTTC. The chain joins TRBV27 to TRBJ2-6; D unclear. V lost 4 bases and J lost 0, with 7 bases in between. The CDR3 length is 15 residues. Germline V CDR1 and CDR2: MNHEY, SMNVEV (reference sequence).

The chain combines TRBV27 with TRBJ1-2; a weak D match, TRBD1 (5 bases). Per the germline V gene, CDR1 is MNHEY and CDR2 is SMNVEV (reference sequence). The V gene lost 0 bases and the J gene lost 4 bases, with 9 bases spanning the gap. This CDR3 is 14 amino acids long. The CDR3 is CASSLSRGAYGYTF. Here the CDR3 DNA reads TGTGCCAGCAGTTTATCAAGGGGTGCCTATGGCTACACCTTC.

In its sample, this clone was seen a few times. This chain joins TRBV5-6 and TRBJ2-3, with 7 bases fitting TRBD1. The CDR3 runs 13 residues. Germline V gene sequence: CDR1 SGHDT, CDR2 YYEEEE. Trimming removed 0 bases from V and 10 bases from J; junction bases left unmatched: 5. The CDR3 here is CASSLERQGAQYF. Here the CDR3 DNA reads TGTGCCAGCAGCTTGGAAAGACAGGGTGCGCAGTATTTT. The variable domain in full, completed from reference TRBV5-6 and TRBJ2-3, reads DAGVTQSPTHLIKTRGQQVTLRCSPKSGHDTVSWYQQALGQGPQFIFQYYEEEERQRGNFPDRFSGHQFPNYSSELNVNALLLGDSALYLCASSLERQGAQYFGPGTRLTVL.

The V and J genes are TRBV19 and TRBJ2-7; the match to TRBD2 covers 13 bases. The V gene's germline CDR1 is LNHDA and CDR2 SQIVND (reference sequence). V lost 7 bases, J lost 4 bases, and 4 bases stayed unmatched. The CDR3 has 14 residues. The CDR3, as DNA: TGTGCCAGTAAGGGGACTAGCGGGACATACGAGCAGTACTTC. This sequence encodes CASKGTSGTYEQYF. Together with reference TRBV19 and TRBJ2-7, the CDR3 gives the full variable domain: DGGITQSPKYLFRKEGQNVTLSCEQNLNHDAMYWYRQDPGQGLRLIYYSQIVNDFQKGDIAEGYSVSREKKESFPLTVTSAQKNPTAFYLCASKGTSGTYEQYFGPGTRLTVT.

This CDR3 is CASSMEGTGYSGANVLTF. The CDR3 bases are TGCGCCAGCAGCATGGAGGGGACAGGGTATTCAGGGGCCAACGTCCTGACTTTC. The genes are TRBV5-1 and TRBJ2-6; 9 positions agree with TRBD1. The CDR3 sequence is 18 residues long. After removal of 4 bases from V and 4 bases from J, the junction contained 12 bases not matched to a gene. CDR1 SGHRS and CDR2 YFSETQ come from the germline V gene.

The genes are TRBV3-1 (or the pseudogene TRBV3-2) and TRBJ2-2; TRBD2 matches at 8 bases. V lost 3 bases and J lost 6; bases outside the gene matches: 6. This CDR3 is 15 amino acids long. The germline CDR1 and CDR2 sequences are LGHDT and YNNKEL (reference sequence). CDR3 DNA sequence: TGTGCCAGCAGCCAGGGACTAGAGAGCGCCGGGGAGCTGTTTTTT. Its translation is CASSQGLESAGELFF.